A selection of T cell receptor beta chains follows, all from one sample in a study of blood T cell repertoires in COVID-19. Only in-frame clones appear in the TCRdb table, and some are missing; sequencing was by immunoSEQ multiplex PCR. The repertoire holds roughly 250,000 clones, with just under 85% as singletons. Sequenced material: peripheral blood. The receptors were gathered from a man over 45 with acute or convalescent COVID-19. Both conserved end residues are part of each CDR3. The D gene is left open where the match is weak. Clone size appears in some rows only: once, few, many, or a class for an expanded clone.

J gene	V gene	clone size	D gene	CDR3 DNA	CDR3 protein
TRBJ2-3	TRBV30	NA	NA	TGTGCTCTGGGCGCGGGAAGCACAGATACGCAGTATTTT	CALGAGSTDTQYF
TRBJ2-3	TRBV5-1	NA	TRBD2	TGCGCCAGCAGCCTAGGACTAGCGGGAGAGGGGGGCCCCACAGATACGCAGTATTTT	CASSLGLAGEGGPTDTQYF
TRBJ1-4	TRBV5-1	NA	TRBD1	TGCGCCAGCAGCCCCACAGGGGACGCTAATGAAAAACTGTTTTTT	CASSPTGDANEKLFF
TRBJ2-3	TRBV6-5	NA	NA	TGTGCCAGCAGTTACTCTGCGGGGATAAGCACAGATACGCAGTATTTT	CASSYSAGISTDTQYF
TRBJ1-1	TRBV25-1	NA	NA	TGTGCCAGCAGTGAAACAGGGCGTCTAATGAACACTGAAGCTTTCTTT	CASSETGRLMNTEAFF
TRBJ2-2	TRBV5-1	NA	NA	TGCGCCAGCTACCGCGGCGGCGGAATAAACACCGGGGAGCTGTTTTTT	CASYRGGGINTGELFF
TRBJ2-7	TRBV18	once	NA	TGTGCCAGCTCACCGATTGGGGCGAGCTCCTACGAGCAGTACTTC	CASSPIGASSYEQYF
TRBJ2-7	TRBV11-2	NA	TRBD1	TGTGCCAGCAGCTCGACAGGGTACGAGCAGTACTTC	CASSSTGYEQYF
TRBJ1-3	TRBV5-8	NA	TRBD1	TGTGCCAGCAGCTTGACTCGGGACAGCTTCTCTGGAAACACCATATATTTT	CASSLTRDSFSGNTIYF
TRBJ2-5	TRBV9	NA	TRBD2	TGTGCCAGCAGCCCAGCGGGGGGAGAGACCCAGTACTTC	CASSPAGGETQYF
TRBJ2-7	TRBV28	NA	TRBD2	TGTGCCAGCAGGGGAACTAGCGCGAACCCGCCCTACGAGCAGTACTTC	CASRGTSANPPYEQYF
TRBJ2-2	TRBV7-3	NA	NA	TGTGCCAGCAGCTTAAGTCGGGTCACCGGGGAGCTGTTTTTT	CASSLSRVTGELFF
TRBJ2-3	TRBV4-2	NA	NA	TGTGCCAGCAGCCAAGCCCTAGGGGTTGTTAATACAGATACGCAGTATTTT	CASSQALGVVNTDTQYF
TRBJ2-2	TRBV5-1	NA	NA	TGCGCCAGCACGTGGGCGGGGAATCAGAACACCGGGGAGCTGTTTTTT	CASTWAGNQNTGELFF
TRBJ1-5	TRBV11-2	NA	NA	TGTGCCAGCAGCTCCCTCCAGGGCAGGGGAGATCAGCCCCAGCATTTT	CASSSLQGRGDQPQHF
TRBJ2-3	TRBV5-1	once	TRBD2	TGCGCCAGCAGCTTGGGGACTAGCGGGGTCACAGATACGCAGTATTTT	CASSLGTSGVTDTQYF
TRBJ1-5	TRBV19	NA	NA	TGTGCCAGTAGTCCCCCGGTTCAGCCCCAGCATTTT	CASSPPVQPQHF
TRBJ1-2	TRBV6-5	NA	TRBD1	TGTGCCAGCTCAGGACAGGCTACTAACTATGGCTACACCTTC	CASSGQATNYGYTF
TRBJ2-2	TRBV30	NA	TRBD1	TGTGCCTGGGTCCCTTCAGGGGGACGGGACACCGGGGAGCTGTTTTTT	CAWVPSGGRDTGELFF
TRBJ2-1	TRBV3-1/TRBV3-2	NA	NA	TGTGCCAGCAGCCCGCTCCACAGGGACGATGAGCAGTTCTTC	CASSPLHRDDEQFF
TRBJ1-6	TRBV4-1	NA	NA	TGCGCCAGCAGCCAAGATCAGGGGAGATCGGATTCACCCCTCCACTTT	CASSQDQGRSDSPLHF
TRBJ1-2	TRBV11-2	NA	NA	TGTGCCAGCAGCCCACACAGGGGCTACACCTTC	CASSPHRGYTF
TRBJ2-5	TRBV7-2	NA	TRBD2	TGTGCCAGCAGCTATAGCGGGGTGGAGACCCAGTACTTC	CASSYSGVETQYF
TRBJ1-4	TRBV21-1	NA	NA	TGTGCCAGCAGCGGCAAGCGGGGGGCGGGTAATGAAAAACTGTTTTTT	CASSGKRGAGNEKLFF
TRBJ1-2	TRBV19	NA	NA	TGTGCCAGCTACTACACAGGTGACACTAACTATGGCTACACCTTC	CASYYTGDTNYGYTF
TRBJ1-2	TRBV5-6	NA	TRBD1	TGTGCCAGCAGCTTGGCCAATGGACAGGGATCCTATGGCTACACCTTC	CASSLANGQGSYGYTF
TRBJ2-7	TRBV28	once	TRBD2	TGTGCCAGCAGTACGTATAGCGGGAGGGCCTCCTACGAGCAGTACTTC	CASSTYSGRASYEQYF
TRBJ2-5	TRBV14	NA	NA	TGTGCCAGCAGCCCCGGAGGGGGCCTTAAAGAGACCCAGTACTTC	CASSPGGGLKETQYF
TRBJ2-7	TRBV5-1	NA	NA	TGCGCCAGCAGCCCGAGACTAGAATCCTACGAGCAGTACTTC	CASSPRLESYEQYF
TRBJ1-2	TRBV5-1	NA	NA	TGCGCCAGCAGCCCACAGGCTAGTAACTATGGCTACACCTTC	CASSPQASNYGYTF
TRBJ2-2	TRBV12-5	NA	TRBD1	TGTGCTAGTGGTTTCCCAGGGGGGAACACCGGGGAGCTGTTTTTT	CASGFPGGNTGELFF
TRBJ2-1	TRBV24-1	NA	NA	TGTGCCACCAGTGTCTCTCTCGAGGCCAATGAGCAGTTCTTC	CATSVSLEANEQFF
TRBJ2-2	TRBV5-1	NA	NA	TGCGCCAGCCGTACCTCGGCCGGGGAGCTGTTTTTT	CASRTSAGELFF
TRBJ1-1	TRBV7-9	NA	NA	TGTGCCAGCAGCTTATCGGGGGGACGGACTGAAGCTTTCTTT	CASSLSGGRTEAFF
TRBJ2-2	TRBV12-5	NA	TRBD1	TGTGCTAGTGGTTTGGCCGGGGACAGGGCGAACACCGGGGAGCTGTTTTTT	CASGLAGDRANTGELFF
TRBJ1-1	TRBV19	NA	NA	TGTGCCAGTAGCGCGGGGCCCATGAACACTGAAGCTTTCTTT	CASSAGPMNTEAFF
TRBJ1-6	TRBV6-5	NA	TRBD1	TGTGCCAGCAGTTCACGGGACAGAGCTTTCCCCCTCCACTTT	CASSSRDRAFPLHF
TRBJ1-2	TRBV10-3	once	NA	TGTGCCATCAGTGAGCTCCCGGCGGTCCAACCTAACTATGGCTACACCTTC	CAISELPAVQPNYGYTF
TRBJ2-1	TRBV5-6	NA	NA	TGTGCCAGCAGCTTAGTAGACAATTACAATGAGCAGTTCTTC	CASSLVDNYNEQFF